What follows are 14 T cell receptor beta chains derived from one specimen sequenced in a study of blood T cells in healthy people across ages. A J-beta primer mix and a sample-barcoded 5' primer were used in a second PCR of about 7 to 12 cycles. TCRdb passed the 5' RACE reads through MiXCR, listing each CDR3 protein once. The sample carries over 950,000 distinct CDR3 sequences, approximately 50% recorded once. Sample: blood. The receptors here all came from a woman in her fifties or sixties in good health.

The chain links TRBV7-2 to TRBJ1-6; TRBD1 agrees at 8 bases. Trimming cost V 1 base and J 5 bases; bases outside gene matches: 1. Germline V gene sequence: CDR1 SGHTA, CDR2 FQGNSA. CDR3 length: 15 amino acids. CDR3 nucleotide sequence: TGTGCCAGCAGCTTAGGGACAGGGCATAATTCACCCCTCCACTTT. Translation: CASSLGTGHNSPLHF.

In its sample, this clonotype was seen a few times. The chain links TRBV2 to TRBJ1-2; D gene unclear. The CDR3 runs 18 residues. CDR1 is SNHLY and CDR2 is FYNNEI in the germline V gene. V lost 6 bases to trimming and J lost 2 bases, with 25 bases between them. The CDR3 bases are TGTGCCAGCAGCCAACTTATGCGCGGGAACAGAACCAACTATGGCTACACCTTC. This gives the protein CASSQLMRGNRTNYGYTF.

The chain combines TRBV5-1 with TRBJ1-1; D uncertain. The V gene's germline CDR1 is SGHRS and CDR2 YFSETQ. The germline V and J ends were trimmed by 4 bases and 3 bases, with 4 bases remaining between them. The CDR3 spans 11 residues. The CDR3 sequence is CASSTDTEAFF. In nucleotides, the CDR3 is TGCGCCAGCAGCACCGACACTGAAGCTTTCTTT.

V gene TRBV20-1 combines with J gene TRBJ2-7; possible D gene TRBD1, 6 bases. CDR3 size: 12 residues. Trimming pared 6 bases from V and 3 bases from J, leaving 12 bases between. Germline V gives CDR1 DFQATT, CDR2 SNEGSKA (reference sequence). The CDR3: CSASKQGYEQYF. The CDR3 nucleotides read TGCAGTGCGAGTAAACAGGGCTACGAGCAGTACTTC.

J is TRBJ2-1 and V is TRBV3-1; perhaps TRBD2 as D (5 bases). Germline-derived CDR1 and CDR2 are LGHDT and YNNKEL (reference sequence). There are 13 residues in the CDR3. V was cut by 3 bases and J by 13 bases, with 16 bases left in between. In nucleotides, the CDR3 is TGTGCCAGCAGCCAGGGCTCGGGGAAAGGACAGTTCTTC. Residues: CASSQGSGKGQFF.

The V and J genes are TRBV6-1 and TRBJ2-5, with D unclear. The DNA end favors TRBJ2-7, so the J call may be wrong. Germline values: CDR1 MNHNS, CDR2 SASEGT. This CDR3 has 13 residues. The CDR3 sequence: CASSEIRADEQYF. DNA of the CDR3: TGTGCCAGCAGTGAAATCCGAGCCGACGAGCAGTACTTC.

This clonotype was seen a few times. This chain connects TRBV29-1 to TRBJ2-3; possibly TRBD1 or TRBD2 for D (5 bases each). The CDR3 is made up of 13 amino acids. Germline-derived CDR1 and CDR2 are SQVTM and ANQGSEA. Trimming cost V 7 bases and J 5 bases, with 16 bases left between them. Here the CDR3 reads CSGGNSFEDTQYF. For the CDR3, the DNA is TGCAGCGGGGGGAATAGCTTTGAAGATACGCAGTATTTT.

This clonotype has a single count. The V gene is TRBV7-8, the J gene TRBJ1-5; D not resolved. Germline V gene sequence: CDR1 SGHVS, CDR2 FQNEAQ. The CDR3 totals 15 residues. Trimming took 5 bases from V and 2 from J, leaving 13 bases between them. The CDR3 here is CASSPYTAGNQPQHF. As DNA, the CDR3 is TGTGCCAGCAGCCCCTACACAGCTGGCAATCAGCCCCAGCATTTT.

This clonotype has just a few counts. V gene TRBV6-6 combines with J gene TRBJ1-2; D is undetermined. Germline CDR1 reads MNHNY; CDR2 reads SVGAGI (reference sequence). The CDR3 length is 12 residues. V was shortened by 6 bases and J by 6 bases, with 11 bases between the two germline ends. The CDR3 nucleotides read TGTGCCAGCAGCAAGCGGGAAGATGGCTACACCTTC. Residues: CASSKREDGYTF.

This clonotype occurred a few times. CDR3: CASTTRGRNEQYF. The CDR3 DNA reads as TGTGCCAGCACCACAAGAGGGAGGAACGAGCAGTACTTC. V usage is TRBV5-6 and J usage is TRBJ2-7; D possibly corresponds to TRBD2 (6 bases). The germline V gene has CDR1 SGHDT and CDR2 YYEEEE. V dropped 6 bases and J dropped 5 bases, with 15 bases sitting between them. This CDR3 contains 13 residues.

The V gene is TRBV10-3, the J gene TRBJ1-2; TRBD1 matches 8 bases. The CDR3 totals 13 residues. In germline, CDR1 is ENHRY, CDR2 SYGVKD. V dropped 9 bases and J dropped 8; count of bases not matched to a gene: 11. The CDR3 region is CAIRMGQVSGYTF. CDR3 DNA: TGTGCCATACGAATGGGACAGGTCAGCGGCTACACCTTC.

The rearrangement links TRBV4-1 to TRBJ2-4, with unresolved D. The DNA end favors TRBJ2-7, so the J call may be wrong. Germline CDR1 MGHRA, CDR2 YSYEKL. This CDR3 region has 14 residues. CDR3 in amino acids: CASSQEPVGREQYF. CDR3 in DNA: TGCGCCAGCAGCCAAGAACCGGTAGGTCGCGAGCAGTACTTC.

CDR3 region: CASSPDRETYEQYF. The CDR3 nucleotides read TGTGCCAGCAGTCCCGACAGGGAAACCTACGAGCAGTACTTC. V is TRBV12-3 or TRBV12-4 and J is TRBJ2-7; 7 positions agree with TRBD1. The V and J ends lost 5 bases and 2 bases, in that order; junction bases with no gene match: 6. The length of the CDR3 is 14 residues.

V usage is TRBV20-1 and J usage is TRBJ2-7; D is tentatively TRBD1 or TRBD2 (5 bases each). With 3 bases removed from V and 3 bases from J, the gap between germline ends came to 15 bases. This CDR3 has 14 amino acids. Germline CDR1 and CDR2: DFQATT and SNEGSKA (reference sequence). The DNA of the CDR3 is TGCAGTGCTAGCTGGGGGATTCGGAGCTACGAGCAGTACTTC. Translation gives CSASWGIRSYEQYF.